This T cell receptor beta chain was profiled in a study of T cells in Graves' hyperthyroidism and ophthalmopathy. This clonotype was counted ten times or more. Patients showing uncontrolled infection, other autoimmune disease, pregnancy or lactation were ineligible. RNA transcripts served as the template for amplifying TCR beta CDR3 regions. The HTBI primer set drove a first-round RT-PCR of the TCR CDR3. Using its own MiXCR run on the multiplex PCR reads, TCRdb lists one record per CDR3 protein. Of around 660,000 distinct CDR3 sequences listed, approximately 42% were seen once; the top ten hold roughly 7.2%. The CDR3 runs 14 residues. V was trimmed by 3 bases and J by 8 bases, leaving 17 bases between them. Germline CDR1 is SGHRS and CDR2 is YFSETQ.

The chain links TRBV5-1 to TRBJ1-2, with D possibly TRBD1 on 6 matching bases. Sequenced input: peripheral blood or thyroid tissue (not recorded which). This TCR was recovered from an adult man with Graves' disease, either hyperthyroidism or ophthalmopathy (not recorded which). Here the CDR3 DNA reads TGCGCCAGCAGCTGGACCTCAGGGGAGTCCGGCTACACCTTC. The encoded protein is CASSWTSGESGYTF.